This T cell receptor (beta chain) was observed in a study of T cells in women clearing cervical HPV infection. Repertoires were generated with immunoSEQ multiplex PCR, while TCRdb's copy carries only in-frame clones and drops some. The listing contains about 14,000 clones. Whole-study results and caveats: Unknown T-cell numbers per sample may underlie the richness differences.

As to this clone: Its antigen is still unknown.

This TCR derives from a woman between 18 and 70 years old with a cervical HPV16 infection that either progressed to CIN3+ or cleared (not recorded which). The sample consisted of blood buffy coat.

CDR3 DNA (partial): TGCGCCAGCAGCTTGGAGCGGCCCCAAGCCACGGAATATGGC. It translates to CASSLERPQATEYG. The CDR3, in full, reads CASSLERPQATEYGYTF. The rearrangement links TRBV5-1 to TRBJ1-2; D call uncertain. The CDR3 is cut off 3 residues early in the read; its end comes from the germline J gene. The V and J ends lost 0 bases and 5 bases respectively, with 20 bases between them. The V gene's germline CDR1 is SGHRS and CDR2 YFSETQ. The CDR3 is made up of 17 amino acids.